This TCR beta chain emerged from a study of cytomegalovirus exposure and HLA in healthy donors. Study background: Around 200 million T cells yielded 90 million to 130 million unique TCR beta sequences, as an earlier analysis found.

V lost 2 bases to trimming and J lost 1 base, with 5 bases between them. The CDR3 extends over 14 amino acids. Germline values: CDR1 MNHEY, CDR2 SMNVEV (reference sequence). 13 Jbeta primers and 60 Vbeta primers were used for the PCR. Here immunoSEQ multiplex PCR was the method, and the copy in TCRdb shows in-frame clones only, minus some. The sample has around 130,000 clones, 65% to 85% seen once. This clonotype was obtained from a man aged 50 to 59 in good health and CMV-seronegative. Sequencing was performed on PBMCs. The chain recombines TRBV27 with TRBJ1-4; a possible D gene is TRBD1 (5 bases). The CDR3 coding sequence is TGTGCCAGCAGTTTAAGGGGAACTAATGAAAAACTGTTTTTT. This translates into CASSLRGTNEKLFF.